A single sample gave rise to the 10 T cell receptor beta chains below, sequenced in a study of OX40 agonist ivuxolimab in advanced cancers. The repertoire was sequenced with immunoSEQ multiplex PCR; TCRdb's copy has only in-frame clones and lacks some. The profile shows some 150,000 clones, less than 95% of them singletons. This specimen was CD4+ or CD8+ T cells sorted from blood, taken in a trial of the OX40 agonist ivuxolimab. The receptors here all came from an adult with an advanced solid tumor such as melanoma, head and neck, liver or kidney cancer.

The chain carries TRBV7-2 and TRBJ2-7; D is possibly TRBD2 (6 bases). Trimming left V 2 bases short and J 4 bases short, with 15 bases between. Per the germline V gene, CDR1 is SGHTA and CDR2 is FQGNSA. This CDR3 is 15 amino acids long. CDR3 nucleotide sequence: TGTGCCAGCAGCTTACTTCCCGGGACTCCGTACGAGCAGTACTTC. Its translation is CASSLLPGTPYEQYF.

The chain employs TRBV5-8 and TRBJ1-2, with 7 nucleotides matching TRBD1. This CDR3 is built from 12 residues. CDR1 and CDR2 from the germline V gene are SGHTS and YDEGEE. Trimming removed 2 bases from V and 13 bases from J; junction bases left unmatched: 8. The CDR3 DNA reads as TGTGCCAGCAGCTTTCCACCAGGGGGTGCCACCTTC. Translation: CASSFPPGGATF.

The rearrangement uses TRBV7-9 and TRBJ1-3, with D unresolved. CDR3 size: 16 residues. Looked up from germline, CDR1 is SEHNR and CDR2 is FQNEAQ (reference sequence). With 5 bases removed from V and 0 bases from J, the gap between germline ends came to 14 bases. The CDR3 protein is CASSPPTRYSGNTIYF. The DNA for the CDR3 is TGTGCCAGCAGCCCGCCGACAAGATACTCTGGAAACACCATATATTTT.

The gene calls are TRBV9 and TRBJ2-7; no firm D call. This CDR3 contains 15 residues. CDR1 and CDR2 from the germline V gene are SGDLS and YYNGEE. V was pared by 4 bases and J by 2 bases, with 16 bases between. In nucleotides, the CDR3 is TGTGCCAGCAGCCCCCCCCCGGGCCTAACCTACGAGCAGTACTTC. Amino acids: CASSPPPGLTYEQYF.

This clone appeared once. This chain connects TRBV7-3 to TRBJ2-2, with TRBD1 identical over 10 bases. This CDR3 spans 16 amino acids. Trimming cost V 5 bases and J 1 base; bases outside gene matches: 4. Germline assignment: CDR1 SGHTA and CDR2 FQGTGA. The CDR3 sequence: CASSRQGALNTGELFF. DNA of the CDR3: TGTGCCAGCAGCCGACAGGGGGCTTTGAACACCGGGGAGCTGTTTTTT.

The V gene is TRBV27, the J gene TRBJ1-1; weak D call: TRBD1 (5 bases). The ends were cut back, 5 bases at V and 0 bases at J, with 10 bases in the middle. This CDR3 contains 14 residues. Germline lookup yields CDR1 MNHEY and CDR2 SMNVEV (reference sequence). The CDR3 spells CASSRDDLNTEAFF. For the CDR3, the DNA is TGTGCCAGCAGTCGGGACGACCTGAACACTGAAGCTTTCTTT.

The chain recombines TRBV30 with TRBJ1-5; D gene uncertain. Per the germline V gene, CDR1 is GTSNPN and CDR2 is SVGIG (reference sequence). Trimming pared 2 bases from V and 0 bases from J, leaving 11 bases between. This CDR3 has 15 residues. This chain's CDR3 is CAWSYPTGSNQPQHF. CDR3 DNA: TGTGCCTGGAGTTATCCGACGGGTAGCAATCAGCCCCAGCATTTT.

The chain has TRBV19 and TRBJ1-3; D is possibly TRBD1 (6 bases). V was trimmed by 6 bases and J by 4 bases, leaving 16 bases between them. Germline-derived CDR1 and CDR2 are LNHDA and SQIVND (reference sequence). CDR3 length: 15 residues. CDR3 coding DNA: TGTGCCAGTAGCCGGGGGGCTGTCGTCGGAAACACCATATATTTT. This sequence encodes CASSRGAVVGNTIYF.

The chain couples TRBV19 to TRBJ1-1, with 8 bases lining up with TRBD1. The CDR3 contains 14 residues. V was clipped by 6 bases and J by 8 bases; unmatched bases: 11. Germline CDR1 is LNHDA and CDR2 is SQIVND (reference sequence). The CDR3, as DNA: TGTGCCAGTAGCTCACAGGGGGAACTATCGGAAGCTTTCTTT. This encodes CASSSQGELSEAFF.

The rearrangement joins TRBV9 to TRBJ1-4, with TRBD1 matching over 7 bases. The junction had 10 bases not matched to a gene; V was cut back by 4 bases and J by 7 bases. The CDR3 sequence is 15 residues long. Germline CDR1 reads SGDLS; CDR2 reads YYNGEE. In DNA form, the CDR3 reads TGTGCCAGCAGCCCGGGCGGGACAGCCACTGAAAAACTGTTTTTT. Amino acid sequence: CASSPGGTATEKLFF.